What follows is one T cell receptor (beta chain) and its context. This specimen belongs to a study of blood T cell repertoires in COVID-19. This study enrolled people aged 18 to 89 from about 24 US geographic areas. The table came from immunoSEQ multiplex PCR; TCRdb's copy has only in-frame clones and leaves some out. This table holds roughly 200,000 clones, roughly 83% found once. The sample taken for sequencing was PBMCs or T cells enriched from blood (not recorded which). The sequence was collected from a man aged 35 to 55 with acute COVID-19.

CDR3 DNA sequence: TGTGCCAGCTCACCGGGACACAGTAATTCACCCCTCCACTTT. This sequence encodes CASSPGHSNSPLHF. The J gene is TRBJ1-6, the V gene TRBV18, with a possible D match to TRBD1 (6 bases). Looked up from germline, CDR1 is KGHSH and CDR2 is LQKENI. This CDR3 region has 14 residues. Deletions cut 3 bases from V and 6 bases from J, with 9 bases between.